This entry describes one TCR beta chain. The V segment lost 2 bases and the J segment 2 bases; nucleotides outside the gene matches: 14. This CDR3 is 18 amino acids long. Per germline, CDR1 SGHVS and CDR2 FNYEAQ. The data originate from a study of shared T cell receptors in the human thymus. Profiling relied on immunoSEQ multiplex PCR, and the TCRdb table lists in-frame clones only, not all of them. This table holds about 660,000 clones, around 89% found once. Another study also made use of these data, one on human thymus T cells. From that second work: Across thymic and blood repertoires, the usage of V and J genes appeared to be biased.

The sequence derives from a boy less than two years old with a congenital heart defect. The chain links TRBV7-6 to TRBJ2-7; 8 nucleotides line up with TRBD2. Sequencing used thymocytes. CDR3 sequence (DNA): TGTGCCAGCAGCTTATGGCCTCGCCGGCGGGAGGCCGCCTACGAGCAGTACTTC. This encodes CASSLWPRRREAAYEQYF. The full variable domain, in which reference TRBV7-6 and TRBJ2-7 provide the parts outside the CDR3, is GAGVSQSPRYKVTKRGQDVALRCDPISGHVSLYWYRQALGQGPEFLTYFNYEAQQDKSGLPNDRFSAERPEGSISTLTIQRTEQRDSAMYRCASSLWPRRREAAYEQYFGPGTRLTVT.